This passage covers 31 T cell receptor beta chains from one sample sequenced in a study of T cells in Graves' hyperthyroidism and ophthalmopathy (dated by TCRdb to about 2019). Receptors were amplified or captured by multiplex PCR. The sequencer was an Illumina HiSeq 2000. Amplification of TCR beta CDR3 regions was carried out from RNA transcripts. For the first round of RT-PCR on the TCR CDR3, the HTBI primer set was used together with the Qiagen OneStep RT-PCR kit. Clones were called with MiXCR by TCRdb after fastp trimmed the public reads at Q25, and only in-frame beta chains were retained. Each entry is one CDR3 protein sequence, shown with its most common DNA and genes. In all, the sample holds 500,000 to 550,000 distinct CDR3 sequences, and less than 25% of those were seen once. The ten largest make up roughly 29% of the sample. The sequencing sample was made of blood. The receptors shown here come from a man younger than 30 with Graves' hyperthyroidism.

This sequence joins TRBV12-3 or TRBV12-4 and TRBJ2-2; D call uncertain. This CDR3 spans 16 amino acids. The germline V and J ends were trimmed by 3 bases and 0 bases, with 11 bases remaining between them. The CDR3 DNA follows: TGTGCCAGCAGTTTTCCCATGAAGGCGAACACCGGGGAGCTGTTTTTT. Protein: CASSFPMKANTGELFF.

This clonotype showed up many times. V and J are TRBV20-1 and TRBJ2-5; TRBD1 matches at 8 bases. The germline gives CDR1 DFQATT, CDR2 SNEGSKA (reference sequence). The CDR3 runs to 13 residues. The J segment lost 5 bases and the V segment lost 2 bases, leaving 4 bases of the junction unmatched. The CDR3: CSARLDRAETQYF. The DNA for the CDR3 is TGCAGTGCTAGACTGGACAGGGCGGAGACCCAGTACTTC.

This sequence joins TRBV12-5 and TRBJ1-5, with a weak D call TRBD1 (5 bases). CDR3 length equals 13 residues. The germline V gene has CDR1 LGHNT and CDR2 FRNRAP. V dropped 4 bases and J dropped 7 bases, with 11 bases sitting between them. CDR3 sequence: CASGSGLRQPQHF. For the CDR3, the DNA is TGTGCTAGTGGTTCAGGGCTTCGGCAGCCCCAGCATTTT. The full variable domain, its missing parts supplied by reference TRBV12-5 and TRBJ1-5, is DARVTQTPRHKVTEMGQEVTMRCQPILGHNTVFWYRQTMMQGLELLAYFRNRAPLDDSGMPKDRFSAEMPDATLATLKIQPSEPRDSAVYFCASGSGLRQPQHFGDGTRLSIL.

This clonotype was found many times. V usage is TRBV28 and J usage is TRBJ1-2, with D perhaps TRBD1 (6 bases). This CDR3 spans 14 amino acids. Germline loops: CDR1 MDHEN, CDR2 SYDVKM. The germline V and J ends were trimmed by 7 bases and 4 bases, with 16 bases remaining between them. The CDR3 is CASNREGYSYGYTF. CDR3 in DNA: TGTGCCAGCAACAGGGAGGGTTATAGCTATGGCTACACCTTC.

This chain links TRBV5-1 with TRBJ2-4; 8 nucleotides agree with TRBD1. CDR3 length: 15 amino acids. Trimming took 4 bases from V and 6 from J; bases not matched to a gene: 9. The germline V gene has CDR1 SGHRS and CDR2 YFSETQ. CDR3 coding DNA: TGCGCCAGCAGCGCGAGACAGGGGATCGGAAACATTCAGTACTTC. Translating it yields CASSARQGIGNIQYF.

This clonotype came up many times. The chain combines TRBV6-5 with TRBJ1-1, with a weak D call TRBD1 (5 bases). Per the germline V gene, CDR1 is MNHEY and CDR2 is SVGAGI. CDR3 length: 15 residues. Trimming cost V 0 bases and J 11 bases, with 19 bases left between them. The CDR3 here is CASSYSPGTGAEAFF. CDR3 bases: TGTGCCAGCAGTTACTCTCCTGGGACGGGCGCGGAGGCTTTCTTT.

This clonotype was seen only a few times. The chain employs TRBV20-1 and TRBJ1-5, with a weak D call TRBD1 (5 bases). CDR1 and CDR2 (germline): DFQATT, SNEGSKA (reference sequence). The ends were cut back, 6 bases at V and 0 bases at J, with 15 bases in the middle. This CDR3 is built from 15 residues. The CDR3 DNA sequence: TGCAGTGCCTCAGGCGGGGGAGGTAGCAATCAGCCCCAGCATTTT. Translation gives CSASGGGGSNQPQHF.

This clonotype was seen ten or more times. The genes are TRBV24-1 and TRBJ1-2; D not certain. V was trimmed by 10 bases and J by 3 bases, leaving 11 bases between them. Germline V gene data show CDR1 as KGHDR and CDR2 as SFDVKD. This CDR3 is built from 12 residues. CDR3 DNA sequence: TGTGCCACTTGGGCCTGGGACTATGGCTACACCTTC. This translates into CATWAWDYGYTF.

This clonotype was counted ten times or more. This chain uses TRBV12-3 or TRBV12-4 with TRBJ1-2; D gene unclear. The CDR3 loop spans 13 amino acids. The V end was cut by 4 bases, the J end by 8 bases, with 14 bases between. The CDR3 region has the DNA TGTGCCAGCAGTTGGGCCGGGGAGGCGGGCTACACCTTC. Its protein is CASSWAGEAGYTF.

A few counts support this clonotype. J is TRBJ1-1 and V is TRBV12-3 or TRBV12-4; tentative D call: TRBD1 (5 bases). With 6 bases removed from V and 7 bases from J, the gap between germline ends came to 15 bases. The CDR3 contains 13 residues. The CDR3 bases are TGTGCCAGCAGCTTACTCGGACATCTTGAAGCTTTCTTT. It encodes CASSLLGHLEAFF.

There are many counts of this clonotype. Here the CDR3 DNA reads TGTGCCAGCAGCCCTTCCACACAGGGGGCCATCTCTGGAAACACCATATATTTT. Its translation is CASSPSTQGAISGNTIYF. This chain joins TRBV6-2 or TRBV6-3 and TRBJ1-3; 9 bases are shared with TRBD1. The junction had 12 bases not matched to a gene; V was cut back by 6 bases and J by 0 bases. This CDR3 comprises 18 residues. Germline assignment: CDR1 MNHEY and CDR2 SVGEGT.

In its sample, this clonotype was seen many times. The rearrangement links TRBV2 to TRBJ2-5; no clear D gene. The CDR3 has 12 amino acids. V shed 4 bases and J shed 7 bases, with 10 bases lying between them. Germline CDR1 and CDR2: SNHLY and FYNNEI. The CDR3 protein is CASSGSSGTQYF. CDR3 DNA: TGTGCCAGCAGTGGTTCCTCGGGGACCCAGTACTTC.

This clonotype has ten or more counts. The chain combines TRBV6-1 with TRBJ1-2; D unclear. V gave up 0 bases and J gave up 3 bases, with 11 bases separating them. The CDR3 contains 15 residues. Per the germline V gene, CDR1 is MNHNS and CDR2 is SASEGT. As DNA, the CDR3 is TGTGCCAGCAGTGAAGCTGGCGTCTTCTACTATGGCTACACCTTC. Its translation is CASSEAGVFYYGYTF.

This clonotype occurred many times. The chain couples TRBV6-1 to TRBJ1-1; D unclear. CDR3 size: 10 residues. Per the germline V gene, CDR1 is MNHNS and CDR2 is SASEGT. V dropped 3 bases and J dropped 11 bases, with 7 bases sitting between them. The CDR3, as DNA: TGTGCCAGCAGTGACCTTGGGGCTTTCTTT. Its translation is CASSDLGAFF.

This clonotype was detected ten times or more. The V gene is TRBV20-1, the J gene TRBJ1-1; D unresolved. The length of the CDR3 is 13 residues. Trimming cost V 3 bases and J 4 bases, with 12 bases left between them. Per the germline V gene, CDR1 is DFQATT and CDR2 is SNEGSKA (reference sequence). In nucleotides, the CDR3 is TGCAGTGCTAGGAGCCAACCCTTCACTGAAGCTTTCTTT. Translation gives CSARSQPFTEAFF.

This sequence joins TRBV18 and TRBJ1-3; D not resolved. The CDR3 contains 13 residues. Trimming stripped 10 bases from V and 4 bases from J, with 14 bases between. CDR1 and CDR2 (germline): KGHSH, LQKENI. The chain's CDR3 is CATQDGVGNTIYF. The CDR3 DNA reads TGTGCCACCCAGGACGGAGTAGGAAACACCATATATTTT.

This clonotype was detected many times. The chain's CDR3 is CASSSWPGQESSGANVLTF. For the CDR3, the DNA is TGTGCCAGCAGTTCATGGCCGGGACAGGAGAGCTCTGGGGCCAACGTCCTGACTTTC. The chain uses TRBV12-3 or TRBV12-4 and TRBJ2-6; 8 bases are a match to TRBD1. This CDR3 comprises 19 residues. V trimming: 4 bases; J trimming: 0 bases; junction bases outside the gene matches: 11.

This clonotype has a count of ten or more. The rearrangement joins TRBV6-5 to TRBJ1-5; tentative D call: TRBD1 (6 bases). This CDR3 is 15 amino acids long. Trimming cost V 7 bases and J 2 bases, with 15 bases left between them. Germline assignment: CDR1 MNHEY and CDR2 SVGAGI. The CDR3: CASTLRGLGNQPQHF. DNA for the CDR3: TGTGCCAGCACTTTACGGGGGCTCGGCAATCAGCCCCAGCATTTT.

The J gene is TRBJ1-3, the V gene TRBV20-1; the D gene is possibly TRBD1 (5 bases). Germline-derived CDR1 and CDR2 are DFQATT and SNEGSKA (reference sequence). Trimming took off 0 bases at V and 8 bases at J, with 14 bases between the two ends. This CDR3 spans 14 amino acids. CDR3 amino acids: CSAREQALRDTIYF. The CDR3 bases are TGCAGTGCTAGAGAACAGGCTCTCAGGGACACCATATATTTT.

The chain links TRBV7-6 to TRBJ2-7; 10 positions match TRBD2. The CDR3 is 15 amino acids. V lost 5 bases, J lost 4 bases, and 8 bases stayed unmatched. Germline lookup yields CDR1 SGHVS and CDR2 FNYEAQ. The CDR3, as DNA: TGTGCCAGCAGCCCCGTGGCTAGCGGGAGATACGAGCAGTACTTC. Translating it yields CASSPVASGRYEQYF.

This clonotype was picked up a small number of times. The genes are TRBV4-1 and TRBJ1-5; 7 bases match TRBD1. In germline, CDR1 is MGHRA, CDR2 YSYEKL. This CDR3 has 17 residues. V was pared by 1 base and J by 2 bases, with 8 bases of the junction left unmatched. CDR3 amino acids: CASSQGDTGTGNQPQHF. DNA for the CDR3: TGCGCCAGCAGCCAAGGAGATACCGGGACAGGCAATCAGCCCCAGCATTTT.

This clonotype turned up a few times. This chain joins TRBV5-1 and TRBJ2-7; weak D call: TRBD1 (6 bases). The CDR3 covers 17 residues. Trimming took 0 bases from V and 5 from J, leaving 21 bases between them. Germline CDR1 reads SGHRS; CDR2 reads YFSETQ. In nucleotides, the CDR3 is TGCGCCAGCAGCTTGGGGGTAGGCCGGCAGGGGCACAACGAGCAGTACTTC. This translates into CASSLGVGRQGHNEQYF.

This clonotype was counted many times. This rearrangement joins TRBV2 to TRBJ2-7; 9 bases are a match to TRBD1. V shed 0 bases and J 4 bases; nucleotides not matched to a gene: 4. CDR1 is SNHLY, CDR2 FYNNEI, per germline. CDR3 length: 15 residues. The CDR3 loop is CASSEAGTGIYEQYF. The CDR3 nucleotides are TGTGCCAGCAGTGAAGCGGGGACAGGGATATACGAGCAGTACTTC.

The V and J genes are TRBV6-1 and TRBJ2-5; TRBD1 might be the D (5 bases). The CDR3 length is 18 residues. Germline assignment: CDR1 MNHNS and CDR2 SASEGT. V lost 1 base to trimming and J lost 2 bases, with 20 bases between them. CDR3 DNA: TGTGCCAGCAGTGAAGAGGTCGCCAGGGCGGTGAGTCAAGAGACCCAGTACTTC. Its translation is CASSEEVARAVSQETQYF.

This clonotype was found many times. The chain links TRBV19 to TRBJ1-2; D possibly corresponds to TRBD1 (5 bases). The CDR3 is made up of 13 amino acids. Germline V gene sequence: CDR1 LNHDA, CDR2 SQIVND (reference sequence). V lost 7 bases, J lost 1 base, and 10 bases lay in between. The CDR3 reads CASTGNINYGYTF. The DNA of the CDR3 is TGTGCCAGTACAGGGAATATTAACTATGGCTACACCTTC.

The V gene is TRBV5-6, the J gene TRBJ2-7; D ambiguous. Germline CDR1 reads SGHDT; CDR2 reads YYEEEE. V lost 0 bases and J 2 bases, leaving 18 bases between the germline ends. The CDR3 contains 17 residues. CDR3 nucleotides: TGTGCCAGCAGCTTGGCCGTAGGGCCAGGCCTAACCTACGAGCAGTACTTC. Translated, it gives CASSLAVGPGLTYEQYF.

This rearrangement joins TRBV4-1 to TRBJ2-4; D possibly corresponds to TRBD2 (7 bases). The CDR3 contains 13 residues. The V and J ends lost 4 bases and 7 bases respectively, with 11 bases between them. Germline V gene sequence: CDR1 MGHRA, CDR2 YSYEKL. The CDR3 reads CASSPGGLNIQYF. DNA of the CDR3: TGCGCCAGCAGCCCCGGGGGGCTGAACATTCAGTACTTC.

This clonotype was seen a few times. A read error is possible here, since a much larger clone lies one base away. The genes are TRBV28 and TRBJ2-2; D not resolved. Germline V CDR1 and CDR2: MDHEN, SYDVKM. There are 11 residues in the CDR3. V was pared by 3 bases and J by 7 bases, with 3 bases between. The DNA of the CDR3 is TGTGCCAGCAGTTTTTACGGGGAGCTGTTTTTT. Protein: CASSFYGELFF.

This clonotype was observed at least ten times. The chain couples TRBV19 to TRBJ2-5; 7 bases map to TRBD1. With V trimmed by 10 bases and J by 2 bases, 4 bases remained unmatched. Germline CDR1 is LNHDA and CDR2 is SQIVND (reference sequence). This CDR3 is 12 amino acids long. The DNA of the CDR3 is TGTGCCACCCCAGGGGGACAAGAGACCCAGTACTTC. Encoded protein: CATPGGQETQYF.

This chain links TRBV5-1 with TRBJ2-5; the D call may be TRBD1 or TRBD2 (5 bases each). V was trimmed by 0 bases and J by 5 bases, leaving 11 bases between them. The CDR3 is 14 residues long. Germline V CDR1 and CDR2: SGHRS, YFSETQ. CDR3 loop: CASSLAGPVETQYF. The CDR3 coding sequence is TGCGCCAGCAGCTTGGCGGGACCCGTGGAGACCCAGTACTTC.

The rearrangement links TRBV7-2 to TRBJ2-5; D unresolved. The length of the CDR3 is 15 residues. Germline values: CDR1 SGHTA, CDR2 FQGNSA. Trimming cost V 1 base and J 0 bases, with 9 bases left between them. The CDR3 here is CASSLGFSYQETQYF. The CDR3 DNA reads TGTGCCAGCAGCTTAGGTTTCTCGTACCAAGAGACCCAGTACTTC.